This is a list of T cell receptor beta chains from one sample in a study of cytomegalovirus exposure and HLA in healthy donors. Profiling relied on immunoSEQ multiplex PCR, and the TCRdb table lists in-frame clones only, not all of them. The table shows approximately 75,000 clones, with roughly 82% occurring only once. Sequencing input: PBMCs. The receptors were gathered from a man aged 65-85 years in good health and CMV-seropositive. The CDR3 runs from the conserved cysteine through the conserved F or W. The D gene is left open where the match is weak. Clone sizes are given selectively: once, few, many, or a class where the clone is expanded.

cdr3_length j_call v_call clone_size d_call cdr3_nt cdr3_aa
13 TRBJ1-2 TRBV6-5 . . TGTGCCAGCAGTTACTCTAGACAGGCTGGCTACACCTTC CASSYSRQAGYTF
16 TRBJ2-3 TRBV4-2 . TRBD2 TGTGCCAGCAGCTCTACGCTAGCGGGAGAACCAGATACGCAGTATTTT CASSSTLAGEPDTQYF
13 TRBJ2-5 TRBV7-3 . TRBD1 TGTGCCAGCAGCTTAGACAGGGAGGAGACCCAGTACTTC CASSLDREETQYF
14 TRBJ2-7 TRBV2 . TRBD1 TGTGCCAGCCGGGACAGGGGGAGCTCCTACGAGCAGTACTTC CASRDRGSSYEQYF
15 TRBJ2-7 TRBV28 . . TGTGCCAGCAGTTTAGACCCCAGGGCCCCCTACGAGCAGTACTTC CASSLDPRAPYEQYF
16 TRBJ1-5 TRBV21-1 once . TGTGCCAGCAGCCCCCCCCGGACAGGGGGAGACCAGCCCCAGCATTTT CASSPPRTGGDQPQHF
16 TRBJ1-4 TRBV21-1 . . TGTGCCAGCAGCAGCCAGGGGACAGACCTTAATGAAAAACTGTTTTTT CASSSQGTDLNEKLFF
17 TRBJ2-1 TRBV4-1 . TRBD2 TGCGCCAGCAGCCAACAGACTAGCGGGAGCCCTTACAATGAGCAGTTCTTC CASSQQTSGSPYNEQFF
14 TRBJ2-2 TRBV5-1 . TRBD1 TGCGCCAGCAGGACAGGGAGGAACACCGGGGAGCTGTTTTTT CASRTGRNTGELFF
14 TRBJ2-1 TRBV4-3 . . TGCGCCAGCAGCCAAGCAGGGGGAGGCAATGAGCAGTTCTTC CASSQAGGGNEQFF
17 TRBJ2-7 TRBV4-1 few . TGCGCCAGCAGCCAAGTATCTGGACAGCAGAGCTCCTACGAGCAGTACTTC CASSQVSGQQSSYEQYF
14 TRBJ2-5 TRBV10-3 . TRBD1 TGTGCCATCAGTGAGTCGACAGGGGAAGAGACCCAGTACTTC CAISESTGEETQYF
14 TRBJ2-3 TRBV29-1 . TRBD1 TGCAGCGTTGAAAGTGGGACAGTATCCGATACGCAGTATTTT CSVESGTVSDTQYF
13 TRBJ2-5 TRBV7-3 . . TGTGCCAGCAGCTTATACGGGGAAGAGACCCAGTACTTC CASSLYGEETQYF
12 TRBJ1-5 TRBV6-1 . . TGTGCCAGCCGCCTAGAAGGCCAGCCCCAGCATTTT CASRLEGQPQHF
15 TRBJ1-5 TRBV10-3 . . TGTGCCATCAGTGAGGAGGCGGGTGGTGGGCAGCCCCAGCATTTT CAISEEAGGGQPQHF
14 TRBJ2-7 TRBV7-2 . TRBD1 TGTGCCAGCAGCTGGGGACAGGGTCTCTACGAGCAGTACTTC CASSWGQGLYEQYF
16 TRBJ2-7 TRBV7-8 . TRBD2 TGTGCCAGCAGCTTGGAACTAGCGGGGGTTGTTTACGAGCAGTACTTC CASSLELAGVVYEQYF
19 TRBJ2-3 TRBV18 . TRBD2 TGTGCCAGCTCACCCCCAGGGGGCCTAGCGGGAGGCCTAACAGATACGCAGTATTTT CASSPPGGLAGGLTDTQYF
14 TRBJ2-7 TRBV4-2 few TRBD2 TGTGCCAGCAGCAGAGCGGGAGGGGGCTACGAGCAGTACTTC CASSRAGGGYEQYF
17 TRBJ2-4 TRBV4-1 . . TGCGCCAGCAGGATGGATCAGGGAAAAGGGTCCAAAAACATTCAGTACTTC CASRMDQGKGSKNIQYF
14 TRBJ2-3 TRBV7-6 . . TGTGCCAGCAGCCGACGACAGAACACAGATACGCAGTATTTT CASSRRQNTDTQYF
14 TRBJ2-2 TRBV7-2 . TRBD1 TGTGCCAGCAGCCAGGGACAGCTGACCGGGGAGCTGTTTTTT CASSQGQLTGELFF
15 TRBJ2-3 TRBV7-9 . TRBD1 TGTGCCAGCAGCTTAGATCAGGGGGCAACAGATACGCAGTATTTT CASSLDQGATDTQYF
15 TRBJ1-5 TRBV6-1 . . TGTGCCAGCAGTCCTAACGGGGGGCCCTTAGAGCCCCAGCATTTT CASSPNGGPLEPQHF
14 TRBJ2-7 TRBV18 . . TGTGCCAGCTCACCAAGGCAGGGTAAACACGAGCAGTACTTC CASSPRQGKHEQYF
14 TRBJ2-5 TRBV6-5 . . TGTGCCAGCAGGAAAACAGGACGCCAAGAGACCCAGTACTTC CASRKTGRQETQYF
14 TRBJ1-4 TRBV6-1 few . TGTGCCAGCCTAAAGAGGATGACTAATGAAAAACTGTTTTTT CASLKRMTNEKLFF
15 TRBJ2-5 TRBV6-1 . . TGTGCCAGCAGTGAAGTTGTGGGACTTCAAGAGACCCAGTACTTC CASSEVVGLQETQYF
14 TRBJ2-5 TRBV6-5 . . TGTGCCAGCAATCCTCGGGGGGCGATAAAGACCCAGTACTTC CASNPRGAIKTQYF
16 TRBJ2-2 TRBV28 . TRBD2 TGTGCCAGCAGTTCCGGGGCCGTACTAGCGGGCGGGGAGCTGTTTTTT CASSSGAVLAGGELFF
14 TRBJ2-3 TRBV7-9 . . TGTGCCAGCAGCTTAGTTGTGGCCACAGATACGCAGTATTTT CASSLVVATDTQYF
11 TRBJ1-1 TRBV29-1 . . TGCAGCGTTCGACAGAATCAACAAGCTTTCTTT CSVRQNQQAFF
14 TRBJ2-5 TRBV6-5 . TRBD2 TGTGCCAGCAGCCATACTAGCGGGGAGGAGACCCAGTACTTC CASSHTSGEETQYF
14 TRBJ2-7 TRBV7-2 . . TGTGCCAGCAGCCCCCGGCCGGGTTACTACGAGCAGTGCTTC CASSPRPGYYEQCF
13 TRBJ1-2 TRBV2 . . TGTGCCAGCAGTCTCGGGGTAAACTATGGCTACACCTTC CASSLGVNYGYTF
14 TRBJ2-5 TRBV7-9 . . TGTGCCAGCAGCTTGAACAGCGGAAAGGAGACCCAGTACTTC CASSLNSGKETQYF
16 TRBJ2-7 TRBV28 once TRBD1 TGTGCCAGCAGTTTATACGGACAGGGTACATCCTACGAGCAGTACTTC CASSLYGQGTSYEQYF
13 TRBJ2-5 TRBV18 . TRBD1 TGTGCCAGCTTTCGACAGGGACAAGAGACCCAGTACTTC CASFRQGQETQYF
13 TRBJ1-4 TRBV30 . . TGTGCCTGGAGAGGCAGGAATAATGAAAAACTGTTTTTT CAWRGRNNEKLFF
15 TRBJ2-2 TRBV10-1 . . TGCGCCAGCAGTGGGTCCTACAGGGAAACCGGGGAGCTGTTTTTT CASSGSYRETGELFF
15 TRBJ2-1 TRBV6-6 . TRBD1 TGTGCCAGCAGTTACCAGACAGGGGTCGACAATGAGCAGTTCTTC CASSYQTGVDNEQFF
15 TRBJ2-5 TRBV6-5 . . TGTGCCAGCAGTTTCAACGGACCGGGACAAGAGACCCAGTACTTC CASSFNGPGQETQYF
15 TRBJ1-6 TRBV27 . . TGTGCCAGCAGTTCCCCCGGCTCCTATAATTCACCCCTCCACTTT CASSSPGSYNSPLHF
16 TRBJ2-7 TRBV6-6 . TRBD2 TGTGCCAGCAGTTACTCACTAGCGGGGGGAACCTACGAGCAGTACTTC CASSYSLAGGTYEQYF